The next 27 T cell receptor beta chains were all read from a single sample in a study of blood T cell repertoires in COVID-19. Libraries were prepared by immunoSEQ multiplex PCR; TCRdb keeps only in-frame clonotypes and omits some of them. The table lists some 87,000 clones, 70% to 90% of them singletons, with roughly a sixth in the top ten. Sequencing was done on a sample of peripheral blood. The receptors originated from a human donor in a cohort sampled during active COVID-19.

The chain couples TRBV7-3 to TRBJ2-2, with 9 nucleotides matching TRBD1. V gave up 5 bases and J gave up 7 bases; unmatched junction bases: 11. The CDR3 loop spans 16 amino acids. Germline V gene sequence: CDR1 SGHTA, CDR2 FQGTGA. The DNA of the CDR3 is TGTGCCAGCAGCCCCGTGTCACAGGGGGCGGACGGGGAGCTGTTTTTT. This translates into CASSPVSQGADGELFF.

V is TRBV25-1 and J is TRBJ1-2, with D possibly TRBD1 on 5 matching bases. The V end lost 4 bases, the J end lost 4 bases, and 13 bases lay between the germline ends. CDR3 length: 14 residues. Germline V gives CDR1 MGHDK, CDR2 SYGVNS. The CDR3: CASSVSGRIYGYTF. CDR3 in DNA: TGTGCCAGCAGTGTTTCAGGGCGAATCTATGGCTACACCTTC.

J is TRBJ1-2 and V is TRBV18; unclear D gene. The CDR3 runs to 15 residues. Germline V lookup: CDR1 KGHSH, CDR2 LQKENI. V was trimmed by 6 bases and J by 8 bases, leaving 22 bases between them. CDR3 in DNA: TGTGCCAGCTCCCCGCAATATGAATCCGCGGGCGGCTACACCTTC. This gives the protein CASSPQYESAGGYTF.

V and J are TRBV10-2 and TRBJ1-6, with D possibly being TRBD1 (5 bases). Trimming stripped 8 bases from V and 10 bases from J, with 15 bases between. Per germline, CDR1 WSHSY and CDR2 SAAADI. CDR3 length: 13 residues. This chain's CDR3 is CASRDWDGSPLHF. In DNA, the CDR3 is TGCGCCAGCCGGGACTGGGATGGGTCACCCCTCCACTTT.

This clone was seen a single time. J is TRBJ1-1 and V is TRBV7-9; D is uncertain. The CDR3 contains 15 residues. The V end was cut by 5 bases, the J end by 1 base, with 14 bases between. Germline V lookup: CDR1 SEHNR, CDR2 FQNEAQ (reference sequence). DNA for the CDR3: TGTGCCAGCAGCCGGACGAGGGAGCCGAACACTGAAGCTTTCTTT. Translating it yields CASSRTREPNTEAFF.

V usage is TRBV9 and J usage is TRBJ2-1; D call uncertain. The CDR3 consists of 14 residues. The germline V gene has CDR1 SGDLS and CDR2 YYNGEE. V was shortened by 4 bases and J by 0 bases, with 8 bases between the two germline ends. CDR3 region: CASSPSSSYNEQFF. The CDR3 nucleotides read TGTGCCAGCAGCCCGTCCTCCTCCTACAATGAGCAGTTCTTC.

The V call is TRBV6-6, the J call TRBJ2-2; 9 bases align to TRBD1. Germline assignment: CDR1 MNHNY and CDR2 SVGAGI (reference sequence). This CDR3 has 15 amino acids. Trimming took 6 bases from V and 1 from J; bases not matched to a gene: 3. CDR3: CASRGTGRNTGELFF. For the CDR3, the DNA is TGTGCCAGCAGGGGGACAGGGAGGAACACCGGGGAGCTGTTTTTT.

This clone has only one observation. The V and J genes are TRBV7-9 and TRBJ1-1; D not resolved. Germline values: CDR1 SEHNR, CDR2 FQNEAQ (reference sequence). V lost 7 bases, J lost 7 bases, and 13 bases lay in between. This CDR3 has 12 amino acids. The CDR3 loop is CASTPLRGEAFF. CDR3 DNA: TGTGCCAGCACCCCCCTTAGAGGTGAAGCTTTCTTT.

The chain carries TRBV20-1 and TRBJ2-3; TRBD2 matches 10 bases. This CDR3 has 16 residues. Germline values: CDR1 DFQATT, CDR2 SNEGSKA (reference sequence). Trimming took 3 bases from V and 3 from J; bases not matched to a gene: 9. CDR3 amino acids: CSASLPTSGATDTQYF. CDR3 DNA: TGCAGTGCTAGTCTCCCTACTAGCGGGGCTACAGATACGCAGTATTTT.

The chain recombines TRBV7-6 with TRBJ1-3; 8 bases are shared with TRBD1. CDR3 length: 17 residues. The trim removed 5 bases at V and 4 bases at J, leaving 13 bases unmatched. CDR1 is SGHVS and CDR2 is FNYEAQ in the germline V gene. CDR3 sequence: CASSLSGGNSRGNTIYF. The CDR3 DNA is TGTGCCAGCAGCCTATCAGGGGGCAATAGCAGAGGAAACACCATATATTTT.

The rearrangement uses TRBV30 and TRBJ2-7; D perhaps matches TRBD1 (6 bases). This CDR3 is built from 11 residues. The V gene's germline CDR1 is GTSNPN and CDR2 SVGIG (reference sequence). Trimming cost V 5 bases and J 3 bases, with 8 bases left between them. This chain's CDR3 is CAWAGDYEQYF. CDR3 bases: TGTGCCTGGGCAGGGGACTACGAGCAGTACTTC.

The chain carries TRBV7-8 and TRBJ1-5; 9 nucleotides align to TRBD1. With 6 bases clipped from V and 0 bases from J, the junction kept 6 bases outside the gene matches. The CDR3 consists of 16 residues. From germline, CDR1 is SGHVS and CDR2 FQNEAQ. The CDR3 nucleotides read TGTGCCAGCAGTACACAGGGGGCTAATAGCAATCAGCCCCAGCATTTT. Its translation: CASSTQGANSNQPQHF.

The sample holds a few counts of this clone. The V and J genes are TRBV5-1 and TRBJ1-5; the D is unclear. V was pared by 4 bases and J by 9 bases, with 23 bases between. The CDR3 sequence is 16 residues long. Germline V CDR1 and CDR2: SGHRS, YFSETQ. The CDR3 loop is CASSRVGALPLRPQHF. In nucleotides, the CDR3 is TGCGCCAGCAGCAGAGTGGGAGCCCTGCCTTTGCGGCCCCAGCATTTT.

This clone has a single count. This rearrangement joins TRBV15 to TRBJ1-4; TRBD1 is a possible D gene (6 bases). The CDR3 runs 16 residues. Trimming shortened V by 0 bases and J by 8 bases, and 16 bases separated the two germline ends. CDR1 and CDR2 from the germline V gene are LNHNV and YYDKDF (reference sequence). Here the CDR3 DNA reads TGTGCCACCAGCAGAGATCAGTCAGGGGCGGGCGAAAAACTGTTTTTT. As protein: CATSRDQSGAGEKLFF.

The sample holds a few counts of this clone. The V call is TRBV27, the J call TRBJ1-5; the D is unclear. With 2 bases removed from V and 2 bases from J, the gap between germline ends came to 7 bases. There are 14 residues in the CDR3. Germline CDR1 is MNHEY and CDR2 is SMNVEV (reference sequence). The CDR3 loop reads CASSLMGGNQPQHF. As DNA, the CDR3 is TGTGCCAGCAGTTTAATGGGCGGCAATCAGCCCCAGCATTTT.

The CDR3 is CASSLANPTGWTGELFF. The CDR3 DNA sequence: TGTGCCAGCAGCTTAGCGAATCCGACAGGGTGGACCGGGGAGCTGTTTTTT. The chain carries TRBV7-6 and TRBJ2-2, with 7 nucleotides matching TRBD1. Unmatched junction bases numbered 9, after V lost 0 bases and J lost 5 bases. The CDR3 runs to 17 residues. Germline values: CDR1 SGHVS, CDR2 FNYEAQ.

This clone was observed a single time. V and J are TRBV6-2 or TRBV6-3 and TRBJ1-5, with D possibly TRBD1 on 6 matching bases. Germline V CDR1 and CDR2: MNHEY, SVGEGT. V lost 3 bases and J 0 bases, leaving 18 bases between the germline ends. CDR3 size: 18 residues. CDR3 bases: TGTGCCAGCAGTTATCCCACATCCTGGACAGCTAGCAATCAGCCCCAGCATTTT. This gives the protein CASSYPTSWTASNQPQHF.

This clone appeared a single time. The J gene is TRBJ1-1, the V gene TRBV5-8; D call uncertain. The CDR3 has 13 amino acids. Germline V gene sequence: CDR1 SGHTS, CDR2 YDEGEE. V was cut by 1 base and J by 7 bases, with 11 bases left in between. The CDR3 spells CASSLHSGIEAFF. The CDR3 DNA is TGTGCCAGCAGCTTGCACAGCGGTATTGAAGCTTTCTTT.

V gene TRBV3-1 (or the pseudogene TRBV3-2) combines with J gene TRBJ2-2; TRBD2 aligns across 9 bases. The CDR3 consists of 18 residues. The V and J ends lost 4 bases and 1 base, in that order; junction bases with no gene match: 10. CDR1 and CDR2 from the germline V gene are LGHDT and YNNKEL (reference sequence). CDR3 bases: TGTGCCAGCAGCCGACCGGGACTAGCTGGAGGGAACACCGGGGAGCTGTTTTTT. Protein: CASSRPGLAGGNTGELFF.

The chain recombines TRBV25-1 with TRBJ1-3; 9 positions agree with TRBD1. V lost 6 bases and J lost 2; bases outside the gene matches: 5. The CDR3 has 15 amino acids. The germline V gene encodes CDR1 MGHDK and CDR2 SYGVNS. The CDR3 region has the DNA TGTGCCAGCAGCGGGGGACAGGGTCCTGGAAACACCATATATTTT. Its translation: CASSGGQGPGNTIYF.

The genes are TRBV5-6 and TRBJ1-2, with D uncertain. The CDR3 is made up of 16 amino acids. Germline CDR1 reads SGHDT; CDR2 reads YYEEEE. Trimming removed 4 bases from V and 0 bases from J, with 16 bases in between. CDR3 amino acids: CASSPRLRRTNYGYTF. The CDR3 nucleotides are TGTGCCAGCAGCCCCCGGTTACGGAGAACTAACTATGGCTACACCTTC.

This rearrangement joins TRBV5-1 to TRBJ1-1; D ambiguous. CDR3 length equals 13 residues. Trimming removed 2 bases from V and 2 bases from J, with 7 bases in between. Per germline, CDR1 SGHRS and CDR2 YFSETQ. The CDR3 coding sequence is TGCGCCAGCAGCTTAGCTCCTAACACTGAAGCTTTCTTT. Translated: CASSLAPNTEAFF.

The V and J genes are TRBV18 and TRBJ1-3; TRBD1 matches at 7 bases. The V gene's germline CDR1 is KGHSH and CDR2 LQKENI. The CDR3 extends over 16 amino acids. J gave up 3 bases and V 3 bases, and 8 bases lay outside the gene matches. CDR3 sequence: CASSPSQGVYGNTIYF. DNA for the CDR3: TGTGCCAGCTCACCGTCGCAGGGGGTATATGGAAACACCATATATTTT.

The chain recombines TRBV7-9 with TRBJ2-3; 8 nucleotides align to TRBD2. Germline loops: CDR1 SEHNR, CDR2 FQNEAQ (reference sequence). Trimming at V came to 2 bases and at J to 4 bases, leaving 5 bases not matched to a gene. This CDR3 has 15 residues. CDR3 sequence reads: CASSLLAGSSDTQYF. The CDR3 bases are TGTGCCAGCAGCTTATTAGCGGGGAGCTCAGATACGCAGTATTTT.

The CDR3 region has the DNA TGTGCCAGCAGCCCAGATAGCGGGAGGTACAATGAGCAGTTCTTC. Translated: CASSPDSGRYNEQFF. The V and J genes are TRBV9 and TRBJ2-1, with 10 nucleotides matching TRBD2. Germline CDR1 reads SGDLS; CDR2 reads YYNGEE. The CDR3 consists of 15 residues. With 4 bases clipped from V and 4 bases from J, the junction kept 5 bases outside the gene matches.

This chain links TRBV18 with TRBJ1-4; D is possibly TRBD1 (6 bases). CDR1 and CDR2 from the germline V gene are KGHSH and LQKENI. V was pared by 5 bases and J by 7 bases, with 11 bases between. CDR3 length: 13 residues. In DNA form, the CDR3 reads TGTGCCAGCTCATTCGGACAGAGTGAAAAACTGTTTTTT. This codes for CASSFGQSEKLFF.

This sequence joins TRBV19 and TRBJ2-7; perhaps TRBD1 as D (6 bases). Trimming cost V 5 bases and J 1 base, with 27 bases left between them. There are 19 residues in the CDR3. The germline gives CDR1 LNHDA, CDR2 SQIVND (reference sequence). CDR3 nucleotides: TGTGCCAGTAGTCCTCACCCCGGGACACCGTCCTGGGTTTCCTACGAGCAGTACTTC. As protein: CASSPHPGTPSWVSYEQYF.